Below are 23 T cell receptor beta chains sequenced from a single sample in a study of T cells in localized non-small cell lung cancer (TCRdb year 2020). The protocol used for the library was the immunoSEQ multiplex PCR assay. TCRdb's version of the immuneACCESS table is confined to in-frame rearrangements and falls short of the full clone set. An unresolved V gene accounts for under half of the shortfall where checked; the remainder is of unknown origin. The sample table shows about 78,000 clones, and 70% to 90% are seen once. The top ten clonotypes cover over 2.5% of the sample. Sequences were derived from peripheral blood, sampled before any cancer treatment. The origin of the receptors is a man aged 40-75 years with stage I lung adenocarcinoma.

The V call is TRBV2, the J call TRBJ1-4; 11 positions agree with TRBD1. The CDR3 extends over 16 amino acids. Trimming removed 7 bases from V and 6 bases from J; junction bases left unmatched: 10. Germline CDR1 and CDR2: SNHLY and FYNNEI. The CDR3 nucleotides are TGTGCCAGCAACCCGTTAAAGGGACAGGGGGATGAAAAACTGTTTTTT. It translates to CASNPLKGQGDEKLFF.

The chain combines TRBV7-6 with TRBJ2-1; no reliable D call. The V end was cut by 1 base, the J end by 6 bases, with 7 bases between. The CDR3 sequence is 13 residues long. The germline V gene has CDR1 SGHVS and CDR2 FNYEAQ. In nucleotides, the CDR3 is TGTGCCAGCAGCTTAGTTTCTCCCAATGAGCAGTTCTTC. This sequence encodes CASSLVSPNEQFF.

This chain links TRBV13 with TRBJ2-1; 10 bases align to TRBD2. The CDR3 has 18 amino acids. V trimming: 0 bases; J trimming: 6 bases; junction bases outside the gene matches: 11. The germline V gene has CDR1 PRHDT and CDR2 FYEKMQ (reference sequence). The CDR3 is CASSLGSSFIAGGNEQFF. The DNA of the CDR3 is TGTGCCAGCAGCTTAGGCTCGTCCTTTATAGCGGGGGGCAATGAGCAGTTCTTC.

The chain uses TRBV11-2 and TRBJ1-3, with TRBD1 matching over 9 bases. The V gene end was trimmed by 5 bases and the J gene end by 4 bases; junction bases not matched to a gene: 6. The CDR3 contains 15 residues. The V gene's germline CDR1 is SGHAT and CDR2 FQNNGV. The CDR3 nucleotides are TGTGCCAGCAGCGTGGGGACAGGGCTAGGAAACACCATATATTTT. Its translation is CASSVGTGLGNTIYF.

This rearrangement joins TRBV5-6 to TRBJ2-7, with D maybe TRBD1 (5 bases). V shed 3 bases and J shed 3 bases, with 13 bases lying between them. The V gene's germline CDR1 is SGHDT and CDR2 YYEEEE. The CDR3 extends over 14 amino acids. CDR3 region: CASSSRTGGYEQYF. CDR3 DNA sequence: TGTGCCAGCAGCTCCCGTACAGGCGGCTACGAGCAGTACTTC. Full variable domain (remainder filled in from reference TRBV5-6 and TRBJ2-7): DAGVTQSPTHLIKTRGQQVTLRCSPKSGHDTVSWYQQALGQGPQFIFQYYEEEERQRGNFPDRFSGHQFPNYSSELNVNALLLGDSALYLCASSSRTGGYEQYFGPGTRLTVT.

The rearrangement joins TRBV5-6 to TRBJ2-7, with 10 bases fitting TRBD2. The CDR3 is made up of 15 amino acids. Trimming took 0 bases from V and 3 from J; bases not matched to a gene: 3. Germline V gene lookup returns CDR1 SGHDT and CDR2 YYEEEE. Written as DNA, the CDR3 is TGTGCCAGCAGCTTGGTAGCGGGAGGCCGCTACGAGCAGTACTTC. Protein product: CASSLVAGGRYEQYF. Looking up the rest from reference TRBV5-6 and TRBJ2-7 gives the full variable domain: DAGVTQSPTHLIKTRGQQVTLRCSPKSGHDTVSWYQQALGQGPQFIFQYYEEEERQRGNFPDRFSGHQFPNYSSELNVNALLLGDSALYLCASSLVAGGRYEQYFGPGTRLTVT.

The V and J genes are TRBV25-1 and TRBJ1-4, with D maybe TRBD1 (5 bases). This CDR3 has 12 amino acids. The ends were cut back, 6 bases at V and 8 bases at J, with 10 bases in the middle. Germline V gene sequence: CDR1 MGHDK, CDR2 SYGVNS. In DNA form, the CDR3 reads TGTGCCAGCAGGGGGCTCCGAGAAAAACTGTTTTTT. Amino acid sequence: CASRGLREKLFF.

The CDR3 DNA reads as TGTGCCAGCAGTGCGGGGAGGGTCACCGGGGAGCTGTTTTTT. This encodes CASSAGRVTGELFF. The genes are TRBV6-1 and TRBJ2-2; 7 bases map to TRBD2. The V gene's germline CDR1 is MNHNS and CDR2 SASEGT. V dropped 4 bases and J dropped 4; count of bases not matched to a gene: 3. This CDR3 has 14 amino acids.

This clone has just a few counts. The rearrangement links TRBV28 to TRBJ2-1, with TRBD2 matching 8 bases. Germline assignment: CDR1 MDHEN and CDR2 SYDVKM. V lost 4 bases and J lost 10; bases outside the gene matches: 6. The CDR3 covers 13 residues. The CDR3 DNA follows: TGTGCCAGCAGTTCCGGGGGGGCTAAGGAGCAGTTCTTC. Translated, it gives CASSSGGAKEQFF.

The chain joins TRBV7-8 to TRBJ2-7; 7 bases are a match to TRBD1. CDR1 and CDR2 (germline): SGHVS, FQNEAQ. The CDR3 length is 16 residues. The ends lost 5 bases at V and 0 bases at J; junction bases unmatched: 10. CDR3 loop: CASSKSGGPDSYEQYF. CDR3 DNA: TGTGCCAGCAGCAAATCAGGGGGTCCAGACTCCTACGAGCAGTACTTC.

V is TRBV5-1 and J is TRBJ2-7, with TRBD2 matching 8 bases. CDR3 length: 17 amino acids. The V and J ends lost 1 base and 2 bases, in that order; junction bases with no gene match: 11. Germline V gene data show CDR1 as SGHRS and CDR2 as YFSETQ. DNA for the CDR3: TGCGCCAGCAGCTTGCAAGGTAGCGGGATTCCCCCCTACGAGCAGTACTTC. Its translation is CASSLQGSGIPPYEQYF.

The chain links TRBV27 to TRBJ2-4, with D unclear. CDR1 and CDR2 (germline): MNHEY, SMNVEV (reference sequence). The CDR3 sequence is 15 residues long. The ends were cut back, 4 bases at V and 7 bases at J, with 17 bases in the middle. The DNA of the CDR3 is TGTGCCAGCAGTTCCTTGACAAGCCAGGCGAACATTCAGTACTTC. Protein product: CASSSLTSQANIQYF.

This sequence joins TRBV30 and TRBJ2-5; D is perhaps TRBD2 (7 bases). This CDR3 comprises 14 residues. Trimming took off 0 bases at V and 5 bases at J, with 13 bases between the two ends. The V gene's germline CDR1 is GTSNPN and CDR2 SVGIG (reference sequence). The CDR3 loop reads CAWSVSGGRETQYF. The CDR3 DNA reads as TGTGCCTGGAGTGTATCGGGGGGCAGGGAGACCCAGTACTTC.

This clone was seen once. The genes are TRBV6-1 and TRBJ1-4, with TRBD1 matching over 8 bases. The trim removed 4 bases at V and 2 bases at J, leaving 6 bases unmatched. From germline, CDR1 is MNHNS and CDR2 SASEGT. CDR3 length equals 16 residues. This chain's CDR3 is CASSGGQGPTNEKLFF. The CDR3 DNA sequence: TGTGCCAGCAGTGGCGGACAGGGACCGACTAATGAAAAACTGTTTTTT.

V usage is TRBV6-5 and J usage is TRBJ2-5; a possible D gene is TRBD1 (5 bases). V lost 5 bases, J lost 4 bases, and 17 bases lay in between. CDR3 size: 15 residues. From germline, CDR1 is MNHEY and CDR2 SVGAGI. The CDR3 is CASSALRGAGETQYF. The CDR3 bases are TGTGCCAGCAGTGCCCTTCGTGGGGCCGGAGAGACCCAGTACTTC.

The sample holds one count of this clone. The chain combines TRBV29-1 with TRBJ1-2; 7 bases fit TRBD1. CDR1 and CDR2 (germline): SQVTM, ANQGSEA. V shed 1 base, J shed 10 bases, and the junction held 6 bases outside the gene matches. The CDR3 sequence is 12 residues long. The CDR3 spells CSVEGQGHDYTF. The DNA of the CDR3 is TGCAGCGTTGAAGGACAGGGTCATGACTACACCTTC.

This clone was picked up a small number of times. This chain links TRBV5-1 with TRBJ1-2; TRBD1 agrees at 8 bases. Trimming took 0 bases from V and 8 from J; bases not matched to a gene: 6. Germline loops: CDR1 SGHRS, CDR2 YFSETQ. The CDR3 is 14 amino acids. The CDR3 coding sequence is TGCGCCAGCAGCTTGGTCGGACAGGGTAACGGCTACACCTTC. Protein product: CASSLVGQGNGYTF. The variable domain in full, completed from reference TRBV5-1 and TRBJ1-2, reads KAGVTQTPRYLIKTRGQQVTLSCSPISGHRSVSWYQQTPGQGLQFLFEYFSETQRNKGNFPGRFSGRQFSNSRSEMNVSTLELGDSALYLCASSLVGQGNGYTFGSGTRLTVV.

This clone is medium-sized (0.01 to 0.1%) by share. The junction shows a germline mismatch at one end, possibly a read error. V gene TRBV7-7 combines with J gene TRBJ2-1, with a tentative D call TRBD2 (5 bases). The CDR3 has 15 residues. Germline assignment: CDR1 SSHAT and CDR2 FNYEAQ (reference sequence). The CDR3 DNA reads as TGTGCTAGCAGCGTAGACGGAGGAAAATACAATGAGCAGTTCTTC. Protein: CASSVDGGKYNEQFF. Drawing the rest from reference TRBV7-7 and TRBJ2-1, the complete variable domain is GAGVSQSPRYKVTKRGQDVTLRCDPISSHATLYWYQQALGQGPEFLTYFNYEAQPDKSGLPSDRFSAERPEGSISTLTIQRTEQRDSAMYRCASSVDGGKYNEQFFGPGTRLTVL.

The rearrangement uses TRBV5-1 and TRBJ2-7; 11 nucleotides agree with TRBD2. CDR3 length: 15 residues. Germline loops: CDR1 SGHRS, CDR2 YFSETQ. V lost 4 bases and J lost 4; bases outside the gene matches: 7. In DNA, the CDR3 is TGCGCCAGCAGCGCCGGACTAGCGGGTGCATACGAGCAGTACTTC. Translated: CASSAGLAGAYEQYF.

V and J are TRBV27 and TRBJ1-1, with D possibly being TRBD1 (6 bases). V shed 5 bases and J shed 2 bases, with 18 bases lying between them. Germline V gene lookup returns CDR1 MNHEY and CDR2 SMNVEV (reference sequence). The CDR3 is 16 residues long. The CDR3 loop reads CASSDTYSGVNTEAFF. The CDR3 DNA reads TGTGCCAGCAGTGATACTTACTCAGGGGTTAACACTGAAGCTTTCTTT.

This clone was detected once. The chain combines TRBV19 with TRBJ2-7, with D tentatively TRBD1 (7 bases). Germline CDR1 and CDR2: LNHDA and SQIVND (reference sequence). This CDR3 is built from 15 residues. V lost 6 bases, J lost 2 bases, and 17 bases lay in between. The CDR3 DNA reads TGTGCCAGTAGCCCATGGCAGGGGGGCACCTACGAGCAGTACTTC. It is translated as CASSPWQGGTYEQYF.

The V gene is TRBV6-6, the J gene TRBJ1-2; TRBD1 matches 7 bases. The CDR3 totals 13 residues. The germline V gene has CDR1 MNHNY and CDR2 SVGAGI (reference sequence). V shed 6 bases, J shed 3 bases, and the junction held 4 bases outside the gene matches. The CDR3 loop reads CASRGGTDYGYTF. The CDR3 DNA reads TGTGCCAGCAGGGGAGGGACAGACTATGGCTACACCTTC.

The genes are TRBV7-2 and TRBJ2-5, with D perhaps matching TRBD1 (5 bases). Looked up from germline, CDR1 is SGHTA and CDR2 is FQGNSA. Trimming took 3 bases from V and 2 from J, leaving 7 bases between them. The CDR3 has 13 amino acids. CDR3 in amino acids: CASSFRQQETQYF. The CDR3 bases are TGTGCCAGCAGCTTTCGACAGCAAGAGACCCAGTACTTC.